The 19 T cell receptor beta chains below all came from one sample that was sequenced in a study of blood T cells in healthy people across ages. PCR was performed a second time for roughly 7 to 12 cycles using a sample-barcoded 5' primer and a J-beta primer mix. MiXCR, applied by TCRdb to the 5' RACE reads, yields one record per CDR3 protein. Of a few hundred thousand distinct CDR3 sequences listed, approximately 52% are singletons. The sequencing input was blood. The source is a man aged 55 to 69 in good health.

The rearrangement joins TRBV9 to TRBJ2-5, with D possibly TRBD1 on 6 matching bases. The DNA end favors TRBJ2-7, so the J call may be wrong. The length of the CDR3 is 14 residues. CDR1 is SGDLS, CDR2 YYNGEE, per germline. Here the CDR3 DNA reads TGTGCCAGCAGCGTAGTCCTCCAGGGGCACGAGCAGTACTTC. This gives the protein CASSVVLQGHEQYF.

The chain carries TRBV5-4 and TRBJ2-6; D possibly uses TRBD1 or TRBD2 (5 bases each). The CDR3 sequence is 16 residues long. V gave up 4 bases and J gave up 2 bases, with 13 bases separating them. Germline V gives CDR1 SGHNT, CDR2 YYREEE (reference sequence). This CDR3 reads CASSLTRDAGANVLTF. The CDR3 DNA reads TGTGCCAGCAGCCTGACTCGGGACGCTGGGGCCAACGTCCTGACTTTC. Full variable domain (remainder filled in from reference TRBV5-4 and TRBJ2-6): ETGVTQSPTHLIKTRGQQVTLRCSSQSGHNTVSWYQQALGQGPQFIFQYYREEENGRGNFPPRFSGLQFPNYSSELNVNALELDDSALYLCASSLTRDAGANVLTFGAGSRLTVL.

This rearrangement joins TRBV11-2 to TRBJ2-5, with D tentatively TRBD2 (6 bases). CDR3 length equals 14 residues. Germline assignment: CDR1 SGHAT and CDR2 FQNNGV. V was shortened by 5 bases and J by 3 bases, with 13 bases between the two germline ends. CDR3 sequence: CASSLRLEEETQYF. The CDR3 region has the DNA TGTGCCAGCAGCCTCAGACTAGAGGAAGAGACCCAGTACTTC. Full variable domain (remainder filled in from reference TRBV11-2 and TRBJ2-5): EAGVAQSPRYKIIEKRQSVAFWCNPISGHATLYWYQQILGQGPKLLIQFQNNGVVDDSQLPKDRFSAERLKGVDSTLKIQPAKLEDSAVYLCASSLRLEEETQYFGPGTRLLVL.

The chain combines TRBV28 with TRBJ2-7; D unclear. In germline, CDR1 is MDHEN, CDR2 SYDVKM. The CDR3 runs to 13 residues. Trimming stripped 6 bases from V and 11 bases from J, with 20 bases between. The CDR3 sequence: CASSRSGPQGKYF. The CDR3 DNA sequence: TGTGCCAGCAGCCGATCCGGGCCCCAAGGGAAGTACTTC. Full variable domain (missing parts from reference TRBV28 and TRBJ2-7): DVKVTQSSRYLVKRTGEKVFLECVQDMDHENMFWYRQDPGLGLRLIYFSYDVKMKEKGDIPEGYSVSREKKERFSLILESASTNQTSMYLCASSRSGPQGKYFGPGTRLTVT.

The chain employs TRBV29-1 and TRBJ1-5; tentative D call: TRBD1 (5 bases). The length of the CDR3 is 13 residues. V was pared by 5 bases and J by 1 base, with 9 bases between. From germline, CDR1 is SQVTM and CDR2 ANQGSEA. The CDR3 region is CSVWGGSNQPQHF. The CDR3 DNA reads as TGCAGCGTTTGGGGGGGGAGCAATCAGCCCCAGCATTTT.

The gene calls are TRBV2 and TRBJ2-7; weak D call: TRBD2 (5 bases). V lost 7 bases to trimming and J lost 4 bases, with 17 bases between them. Germline V gene sequence: CDR1 SNHLY, CDR2 FYNNEI. The CDR3 spans 14 residues. For the CDR3, the DNA is TGTGCCAGCAACACCGGACTCCCCGGTTACGAGCAGTACTTC. It encodes CASNTGLPGYEQYF.

In this sample, this clonotype turned up a few times. This rearrangement joins TRBV4-3 to TRBJ2-7, with TRBD2 identical over 7 bases. With V trimmed by 0 bases and J by 0 bases, 11 bases remained unmatched. The germline V gene has CDR1 LGHNA and CDR2 YSLEER. The CDR3 contains 18 residues. DNA of the CDR3: TGCGCCAGCAGCCAAGATAGTGTGCCGGGAGGCCTCTCCTACGAGCAGTACTTC. Amino acid sequence: CASSQDSVPGGLSYEQYF.

This chain links TRBV7-8 with TRBJ2-4; D gene unclear. With the DNA end fitting TRBJ2-5 better, the J assignment may be wrong. This CDR3 has 16 amino acids. From germline, CDR1 is SGHVS and CDR2 FQNEAQ. CDR3 protein: CASSRTGGPRQETQYF. The CDR3 DNA is TGTGCCAGCAGCCGAACGGGTGGCCCCCGCCAAGAGACCCAGTACTTC.

The chain joins TRBV12-3 or TRBV12-4 to TRBJ2-1; D might be TRBD1 (6 bases). This CDR3 is built from 16 residues. V shed 4 bases and J shed 7 bases, with 20 bases lying between them. In DNA form, the CDR3 reads TGTGCCAGCAGTTCGAAGGACAGAGGGGGTACAAATGAGCAGTTCTTC. This sequence encodes CASSSKDRGGTNEQFF.

CDR3 region: CASSYSLGSYNEQFF. The CDR3 DNA follows: TGTGCCAGCAGTTACTCTCTGGGCTCCTACAATGAGCAGTTCTTC. This chain links TRBV6-2 or TRBV6-3 with TRBJ2-1; D unclear. This CDR3 spans 15 amino acids. V lost 0 bases, J lost 0 bases, and 6 bases lay in between. Per the germline V gene, CDR1 is MNHEY and CDR2 is SVGEGT.

The chain joins TRBV3-1 to TRBJ2-1; 12 bases agree with TRBD2. V was pared by 2 bases and J by 7 bases, with 6 bases of the junction left unmatched. Per the germline V gene, CDR1 is LGHDT and CDR2 is YNNKEL (reference sequence). The length of the CDR3 is 16 residues. CDR3 DNA: TGTGCCAGCAGCCAACCGGGACTAGCGGGTAATAATGAGCAGTTCTTC. Translated: CASSQPGLAGNNEQFF.

The chain uses TRBV7-2 and TRBJ2-7; D not resolved. The CDR3 runs 13 residues. V was trimmed by 5 bases and J by 2 bases, leaving 10 bases between them. Germline CDR1 and CDR2: SGHTA and FQGNSA. Here the CDR3 DNA reads TGTGCCAGCAGCCCATACATGGCCTACGAGCAGTACTTC. Residues: CASSPYMAYEQYF.

This clonotype has only a few counts. The J gene is TRBJ2-7, the V gene TRBV2; TRBD1 might be the D (6 bases). This CDR3 has 18 amino acids. V was shortened by 6 bases and J by 3 bases, with 27 bases between the two germline ends. CDR1 and CDR2 from the germline V gene are SNHLY and FYNNEI. This chain's CDR3 is CASRDRPTGRTVLYEQYF. The CDR3 nucleotides are TGTGCCAGCAGGGACCGCCCTACGGGGCGGACAGTGCTCTACGAGCAGTACTTC.

Notes on this clonotype: One junction end disagrees with the germline gene, perhaps due to a read error. V usage is TRBV2 and J usage is TRBJ1-1; the D gene is possibly TRBD1 (5 bases). Germline assignment: CDR1 SNHLY and CDR2 FYNNEI. The CDR3 runs 14 residues. The CDR3 protein is CANSERGDHTEAFF. The DNA of the CDR3 is TGTGCCAACAGTGAACGTGGGGACCACACTGAAGCTTTCTTT.

As to this clonotype: Given a much more abundant clone one base away, this may be a read error. This chain uses TRBV15 with TRBJ2-7, with unresolved D. The CDR3 length is 14 residues. The germline V gene encodes CDR1 LNHNV and CDR2 YYDKDF (reference sequence). The V and J ends lost 5 bases and 3 bases respectively, with 14 bases between them. The chain's CDR3 is CATSRRRVNYEQYF. The DNA of the CDR3 is TGTGCCACCAGCCGTAGACGGGTGAACTACGAGCAGTACTTC.

The rearrangement uses TRBV20-1 and TRBJ2-3; no definite D call. Germline values: CDR1 DFQATT, CDR2 SNEGSKA (reference sequence). V gave up 2 bases and J gave up 0 bases, with 12 bases separating them. The CDR3 covers 15 residues. The CDR3 nucleotides read TGCAGTGCTAGAAAGTTCGGAACTAGCACAGATACGCAGTATTTT. Amino acid sequence: CSARKFGTSTDTQYF.

This clonotype has only a few counts. The chain joins TRBV29-1 to TRBJ1-2; D is possibly TRBD1 (6 bases). CDR1 SQVTM and CDR2 ANQGSEA come from the germline V gene. Trimming pared 3 bases from V and 6 bases from J, leaving 17 bases between. CDR3 length equals 14 residues. CDR3 sequence: CSVDQTGVWDGYTF. The CDR3 DNA follows: TGCAGCGTTGATCAGACAGGCGTTTGGGATGGCTACACCTTC.

The V call is TRBV20-1, the J call TRBJ1-5; tentatively, D is TRBD1 (6 bases). Germline V lookup: CDR1 DFQATT, CDR2 SNEGSKA (reference sequence). This CDR3 is 14 amino acids long. Trimming shortened V by 6 bases and J by 4 bases, and 16 bases separated the two germline ends. The CDR3 reads CSALDRFRNQPQHF. Written as DNA, the CDR3 is TGCAGTGCCCTCGACAGGTTTAGAAATCAGCCCCAGCATTTT.

There are a few counts of this clonotype. This rearrangement joins TRBV12-3 or TRBV12-4 to TRBJ2-5; 7 bases map to TRBD1. The V segment lost 6 bases and the J segment 1 base; nucleotides outside the gene matches: 8. This CDR3 has 15 residues. The chain's CDR3 is CASSRRQGSQETQYF. CDR3 nucleotide sequence: TGTGCCAGCAGCCGCCGACAGGGCAGCCAAGAGACCCAGTACTTC.